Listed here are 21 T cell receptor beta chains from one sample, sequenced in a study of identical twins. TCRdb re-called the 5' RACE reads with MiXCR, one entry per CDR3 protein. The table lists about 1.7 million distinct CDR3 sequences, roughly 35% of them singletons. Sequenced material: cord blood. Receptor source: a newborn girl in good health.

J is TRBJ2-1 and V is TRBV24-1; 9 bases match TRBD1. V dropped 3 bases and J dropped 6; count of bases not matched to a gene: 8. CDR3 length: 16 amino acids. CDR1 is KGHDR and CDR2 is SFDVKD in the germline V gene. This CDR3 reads CATSDHRDRVPNEQFF. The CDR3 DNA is TGTGCCACCAGTGATCACCGGGACAGGGTCCCCAATGAGCAGTTCTTC.

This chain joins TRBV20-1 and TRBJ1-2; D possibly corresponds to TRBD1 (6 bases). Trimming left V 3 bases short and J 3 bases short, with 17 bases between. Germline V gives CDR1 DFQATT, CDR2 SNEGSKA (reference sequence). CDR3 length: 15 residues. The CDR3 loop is CSARAQGSPDYGYTF. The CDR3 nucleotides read TGCAGTGCTAGGGCACAGGGTTCTCCGGACTATGGCTACACCTTC.

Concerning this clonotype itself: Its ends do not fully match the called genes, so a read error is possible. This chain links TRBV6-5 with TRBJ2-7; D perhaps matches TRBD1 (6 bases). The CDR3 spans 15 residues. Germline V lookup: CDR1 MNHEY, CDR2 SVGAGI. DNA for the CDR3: TGTGCCGGCAGGGGCGGCGGGCCCCTCTCCTACGAGCAGTACTTC. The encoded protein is CAGRGGGPLSYEQYF.

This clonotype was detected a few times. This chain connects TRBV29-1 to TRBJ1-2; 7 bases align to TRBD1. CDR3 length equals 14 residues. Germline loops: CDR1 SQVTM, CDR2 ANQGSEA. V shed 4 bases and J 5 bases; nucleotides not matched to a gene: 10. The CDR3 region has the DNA TGCAGCGTTGGGGACAGCCTGGGCGTGTATGGCTACACCTTC. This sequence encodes CSVGDSLGVYGYTF.

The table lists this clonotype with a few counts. The CDR3 sequence: CASSLALGEGMNTEAFF. Written as DNA, the CDR3 is TGTGCCAGCAGCTTAGCTCTTGGGGAGGGCATGAACACTGAAGCTTTCTTT. This rearrangement joins TRBV7-6 to TRBJ1-1; D remains ambiguous. Trimming took 0 bases from V and 0 from J, leaving 14 bases between them. The length of the CDR3 is 17 residues. CDR1 and CDR2 (germline): SGHVS, FNYEAQ.

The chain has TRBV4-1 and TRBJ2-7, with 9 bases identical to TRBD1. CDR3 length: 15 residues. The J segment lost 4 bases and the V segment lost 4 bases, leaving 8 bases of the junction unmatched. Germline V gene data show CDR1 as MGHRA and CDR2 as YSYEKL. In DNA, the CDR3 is TGCGCCAGCAGCCTTACCACAGGGGGCGCGTACGAGCAGTACTTC. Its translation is CASSLTTGGAYEQYF.

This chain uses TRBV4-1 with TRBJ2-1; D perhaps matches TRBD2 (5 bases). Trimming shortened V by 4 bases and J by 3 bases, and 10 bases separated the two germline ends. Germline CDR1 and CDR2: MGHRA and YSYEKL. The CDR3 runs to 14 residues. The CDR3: CASSRQGGYNEQFF. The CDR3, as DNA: TGCGCCAGCAGCCGACAAGGAGGCTACAATGAGCAGTTCTTC.

DNA for the CDR3: TGCAGTGCTAGCGCGCCCGTGTCGAATACGCAGTATTTT. Its translation is CSASAPVSNTQYF. The chain couples TRBV20-1 to TRBJ2-3; D unclear. CDR3 length: 13 residues. The V end lost 3 bases, the J end lost 7 bases, and 14 bases lay between the germline ends. Germline V gene sequence: CDR1 DFQATT, CDR2 SNEGSKA (reference sequence).

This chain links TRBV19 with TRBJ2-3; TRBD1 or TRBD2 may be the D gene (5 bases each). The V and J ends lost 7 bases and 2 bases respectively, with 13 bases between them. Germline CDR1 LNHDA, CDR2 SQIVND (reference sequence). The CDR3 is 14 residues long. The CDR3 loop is CASTMGDYTDTQYF. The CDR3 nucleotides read TGTGCCAGTACCATGGGGGATTACACAGATACGCAGTATTTT.

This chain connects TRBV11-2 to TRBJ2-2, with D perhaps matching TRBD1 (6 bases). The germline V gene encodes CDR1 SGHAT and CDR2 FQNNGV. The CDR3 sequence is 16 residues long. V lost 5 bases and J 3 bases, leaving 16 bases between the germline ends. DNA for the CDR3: TGTGCCAGCAGCCAATGGGGGCGGGTTTACACCGGGGAGCTGTTTTTT. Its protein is CASSQWGRVYTGELFF.

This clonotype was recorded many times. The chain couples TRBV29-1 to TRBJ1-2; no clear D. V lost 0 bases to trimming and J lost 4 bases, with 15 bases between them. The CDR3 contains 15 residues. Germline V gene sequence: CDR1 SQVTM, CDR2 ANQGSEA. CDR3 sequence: CSVEDPLGESYGYTF. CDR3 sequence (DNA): TGCAGCGTTGAAGATCCACTGGGAGAGAGCTATGGCTACACCTTC.

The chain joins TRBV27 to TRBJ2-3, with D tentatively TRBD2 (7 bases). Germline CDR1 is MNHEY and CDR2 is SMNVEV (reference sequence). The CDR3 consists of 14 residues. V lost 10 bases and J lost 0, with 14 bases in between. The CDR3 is CATWGGLSTDTQYF. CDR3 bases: TGTGCCACCTGGGGGGGCCTTAGCACAGATACGCAGTATTTT.

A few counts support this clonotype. CDR3 amino acids: CATSRQVEQFF. CDR3 DNA: TGTGCCACCAGCAGACAGGTTGAGCAGTTCTTC. V usage is TRBV15 and J usage is TRBJ2-1; D is undetermined. Trimming removed 2 bases at V and 9 bases at J, with 5 bases between. CDR1 and CDR2 (germline): LNHNV, YYDKDF (reference sequence). The CDR3 totals 11 residues.

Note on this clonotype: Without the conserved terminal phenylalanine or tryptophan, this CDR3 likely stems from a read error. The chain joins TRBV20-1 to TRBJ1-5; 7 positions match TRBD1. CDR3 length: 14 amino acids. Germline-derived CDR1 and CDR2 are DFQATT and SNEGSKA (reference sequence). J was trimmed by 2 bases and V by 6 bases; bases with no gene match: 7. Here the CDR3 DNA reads TGCAGTGCGACTGACGACAGGGGCAATCAGCCCCAGCATGTT. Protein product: CSATDDRGNQPQHV.

The CDR3 spells CASSWDLQTEAFF. In DNA, the CDR3 is TGCGCCAGCAGCTGGGACCTGCAGACTGAAGCTTTCTTT. The chain combines TRBV5-1 with TRBJ1-1; D might be TRBD1 (5 bases). CDR1 is SGHRS, CDR2 YFSETQ, per germline. V dropped 3 bases and J dropped 5 bases, with 11 bases sitting between them. The CDR3 covers 13 residues.

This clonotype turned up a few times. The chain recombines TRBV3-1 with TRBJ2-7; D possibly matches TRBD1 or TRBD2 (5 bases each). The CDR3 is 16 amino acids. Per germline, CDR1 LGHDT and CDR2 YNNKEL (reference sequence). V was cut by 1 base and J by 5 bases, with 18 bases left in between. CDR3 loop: CASSQGTGLSRNEQYF. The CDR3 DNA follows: TGTGCCAGCAGCCAAGGTACAGGACTGTCCAGGAACGAGCAGTACTTC.

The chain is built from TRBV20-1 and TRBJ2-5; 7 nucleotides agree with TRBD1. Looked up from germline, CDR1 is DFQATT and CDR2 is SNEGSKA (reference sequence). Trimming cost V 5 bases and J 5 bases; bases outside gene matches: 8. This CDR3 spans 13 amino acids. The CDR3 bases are TGCAGTGCTGTCGACAACAGGGGTGAGACCCAGTACTTC. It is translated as CSAVDNRGETQYF.

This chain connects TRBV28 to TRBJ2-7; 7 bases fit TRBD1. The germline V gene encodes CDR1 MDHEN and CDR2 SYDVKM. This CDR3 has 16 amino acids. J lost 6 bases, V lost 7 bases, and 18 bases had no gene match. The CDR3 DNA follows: TGTGCCAGCACCACCCATGGGGATACAGGGGCAGGCGAGCAGTACTTC. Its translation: CASTTHGDTGAGEQYF.

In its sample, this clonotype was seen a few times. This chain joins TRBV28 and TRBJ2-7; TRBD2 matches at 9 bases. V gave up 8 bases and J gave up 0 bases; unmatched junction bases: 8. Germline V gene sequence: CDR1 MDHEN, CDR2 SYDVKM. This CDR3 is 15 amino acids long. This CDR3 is CASYSGREPSYEQYF. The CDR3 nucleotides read TGTGCCAGCTATAGCGGGAGAGAGCCCTCCTACGAGCAGTACTTC.

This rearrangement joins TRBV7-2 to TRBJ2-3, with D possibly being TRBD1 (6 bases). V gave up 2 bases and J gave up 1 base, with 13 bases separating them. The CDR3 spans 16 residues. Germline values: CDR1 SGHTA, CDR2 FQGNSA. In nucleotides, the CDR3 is TGTGCCAGCAGCTTACAAAACAGGGTTGGCACAGATACGCAGTATTTT. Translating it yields CASSLQNRVGTDTQYF.

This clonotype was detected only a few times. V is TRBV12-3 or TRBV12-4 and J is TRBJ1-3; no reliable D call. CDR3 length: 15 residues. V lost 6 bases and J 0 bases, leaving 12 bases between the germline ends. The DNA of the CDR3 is TGTGCCAGCAGCCATGGGCCTAGCTCTGGAAACACCATATATTTT. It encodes CASSHGPSSGNTIYF.